These 27 T cell receptor beta chains share one sample of origin, sequenced in a study of OX40 agonist ivuxolimab in advanced cancers. Sequencing used immunoSEQ multiplex PCR; TCRdb keeps in-frame clones, though not all of them. The sample includes about 150,000 clones, approximately 94% of them seen just once. The material was CD4+ or CD8+ T cells sorted from blood, obtained in a trial of the OX40 agonist ivuxolimab. The receptors were sampled from an adult with an advanced solid tumor such as melanoma, head and neck, liver or kidney cancer.

The chain has TRBV5-1 and TRBJ2-7; no clear D gene. This CDR3 region has 14 residues. Germline CDR1 and CDR2: SGHRS and YFSETQ. The V and J ends lost 0 bases and 3 bases respectively, with 10 bases between them. This chain's CDR3 is CASSLGPDYYEQYF. The CDR3 region has the DNA TGCGCCAGCAGCTTGGGTCCAGATTACTACGAGCAGTACTTC.

V and J are TRBV6-1 and TRBJ1-3; possible D gene TRBD1, 5 bases. V gave up 7 bases and J gave up 3 bases, with 16 bases separating them. Germline CDR1 reads MNHNS; CDR2 reads SASEGT. The length of the CDR3 is 15 residues. CDR3 loop: CASTRLQGYGNTIYF. CDR3 sequence (DNA): TGTGCCAGCACACGCCTCCAGGGTTATGGAAACACCATATATTTT.

The CDR3 DNA is TGTGCCAGCAGCGTAGCTGGGACAGAACCCTACGAGCAGTACTTC. Its protein product is CASSVAGTEPYEQYF. The rearrangement uses TRBV9 and TRBJ2-7; TRBD1 aligns across 7 bases. There are 15 residues in the CDR3. Trimming took 0 bases from V and 2 from J; bases not matched to a gene: 5. Germline CDR1 reads SGDLS; CDR2 reads YYNGEE. Combining the CDR3 with reference TRBV9 and TRBJ2-7 gives the whole variable domain DSGVTQTPKHLITATGQRVTLRCSPRSGDLSVYWYQQSLDQGLQFLIQYYNGEERAKGNILERFSAQQFPDLHSELNLSSLELGDSALYFCASSVAGTEPYEQYFGPGTRLTVT.

The chain recombines TRBV28 with TRBJ2-1; D uncertain. This CDR3 region has 15 residues. CDR1 MDHEN and CDR2 SYDVKM come from the germline V gene. Trimming stripped 2 bases from V and 6 bases from J, with 14 bases between. The DNA of the CDR3 is TGTGCCAGCAGTTTAAGGGCGGCGCCGGCCAATGAGCAGTTCTTC. Its translation is CASSLRAAPANEQFF.

V and J are TRBV4-3 and TRBJ1-2; a weak D match, TRBD1 (5 bases). The CDR3 loop spans 15 amino acids. Germline CDR1 LGHNA, CDR2 YSLEER. V was pared by 4 bases and J by 3 bases, with 15 bases between. The CDR3 nucleotides read TGCGCCAGCAGCCCCACGGGGGGGTGGGACTATGGCTACACCTTC. As protein: CASSPTGGWDYGYTF.

This clone was recorded only once. V is TRBV5-4 and J is TRBJ2-7; 8 nucleotides align to TRBD1. The trim removed 0 bases at V and 5 bases at J, leaving 7 bases unmatched. CDR3 length: 15 amino acids. Germline CDR1 is SGHNT and CDR2 is YYREEE (reference sequence). CDR3 nucleotide sequence: TGTGCCAGCAGCTTGGAGTGGGCAGGGGGCGACGAGCAGTACTTC. Translated, it gives CASSLEWAGGDEQYF. Variable domain in full (rest from reference TRBV5-4 and TRBJ2-7): ETGVTQSPTHLIKTRGQQVTLRCSSQSGHNTVSWYQQALGQGPQFIFQYYREEENGRGNFPPRFSGLQFPNYSSELNVNALELDDSALYLCASSLEWAGGDEQYFGPGTRLTVT.

This clone was observed once. The chain couples TRBV4-3 to TRBJ2-3; 8 nucleotides match TRBD2. The V gene's germline CDR1 is LGHNA and CDR2 YSLEER. V trimming: 4 bases; J trimming: 4 bases; junction bases outside the gene matches: 16. This CDR3 is 18 amino acids long. The DNA for the CDR3 is TGCGCCAGCAGCCCGATGAGGGCGGGACTAGGTGGCGCAGATACGCAGTATTTT. It is translated as CASSPMRAGLGGADTQYF.

This chain uses TRBV27 with TRBJ2-7; 11 positions match TRBD2. This CDR3 is built from 17 residues. Germline assignment: CDR1 MNHEY and CDR2 SMNVEV (reference sequence). V lost 4 bases and J lost 2; bases outside the gene matches: 10. The chain's CDR3 is CASSSLPGLADPYEQYF. The DNA of the CDR3 is TGTGCCAGCAGTTCTCTACCGGGACTAGCGGACCCCTACGAGCAGTACTTC.

The V and J genes are TRBV19 and TRBJ2-7, with D tentatively TRBD1 (6 bases). V lost 5 bases to trimming and J lost 1 base, with 12 bases between them. The CDR3 is 14 amino acids. CDR1 is LNHDA and CDR2 is SQIVND in the germline V gene (reference sequence). In DNA form, the CDR3 reads TGTGCCAGTAGTCCCCGGACAGTTTCCTACGAGCAGTACTTC. It yields the protein CASSPRTVSYEQYF.

The sample holds one count of this clone. The chain uses TRBV7-6 and TRBJ2-3, with D possibly being TRBD2 (6 bases). Per germline, CDR1 SGHVS and CDR2 FNYEAQ. V was pared by 5 bases and J by 1 base, with 13 bases between. The CDR3 spans 15 residues. The CDR3 DNA reads as TGTGCCAGCAGCCCTACCGGCGGGGGCACAGATACGCAGTATTTT. Its translation: CASSPTGGGTDTQYF.

The V gene is TRBV10-2, the J gene TRBJ1-1; D gene unclear. V lost 2 bases and J 3 bases, leaving 13 bases between the germline ends. Per germline, CDR1 WSHSY and CDR2 SAAADI. The CDR3 has 15 amino acids. CDR3 nucleotides: TGCGCCAGCAGTGAGGGTGGCGGCCAATACACTGAAGCTTTCTTT. Translating it yields CASSEGGGQYTEAFF.

The chain employs TRBV6-5 and TRBJ2-1, with D perhaps matching TRBD2 (6 bases). V shed 6 bases and J shed 0 bases, with 12 bases lying between them. CDR3 length: 15 residues. CDR1 and CDR2 (germline): MNHEY, SVGAGI. CDR3 in amino acids: CASRGTFSSYNEQFF. Here the CDR3 DNA reads TGTGCCAGCAGGGGGACTTTTAGCTCCTACAATGAGCAGTTCTTC.

This clone was counted once. The chain uses TRBV18 and TRBJ2-3; perhaps TRBD2 as D (5 bases). V was cut by 3 bases and J by 0 bases, with 10 bases left in between. Germline CDR1 and CDR2: KGHSH and LQKENI. The CDR3 loop spans 15 amino acids. CDR3: CASSPERVSTDTQYF. DNA of the CDR3: TGTGCCAGCTCACCCGAGAGGGTTAGCACAGATACGCAGTATTTT.

The chain has TRBV7-9 and TRBJ2-7, with a tentative D call TRBD2 (5 bases). The germline V gene has CDR1 SEHNR and CDR2 FQNEAQ (reference sequence). V was shortened by 4 bases and J by 0 bases, with 13 bases between the two germline ends. The length of the CDR3 is 15 residues. The CDR3 here is CASSSLGEGSYEQYF. The CDR3 nucleotides read TGTGCCAGCAGCTCCTTAGGTGAGGGCTCCTACGAGCAGTACTTC. The full variable domain, completed using reference TRBV7-9 and TRBJ2-7, is DTGVSQNPRHKITKRGQNVTFRCDPISEHNRLYWYRQTLGQGPEFLTYFQNEAQLEKSRLLSDRFSAERPKGSFSTLEIQRTEQGDSAMYLCASSSLGEGSYEQYFGPGTRLTVT.

This clone occurred once. V is TRBV6-5 and J is TRBJ2-7; D gene unclear. The CDR3 runs to 14 residues. The germline V gene has CDR1 MNHEY and CDR2 SVGAGI. V was cut by 6 bases and J by 3 bases, with 15 bases left in between. The chain's CDR3 is CASSAHQKVYEQYF. CDR3 DNA sequence: TGTGCCAGCAGCGCACACCAAAAAGTCTACGAGCAGTACTTC.

The sample holds one count of this clone. One end of the junction is discordant with germline, which a read error may explain. Here the CDR3 reads CTSSLAGTSVQETQYF. In DNA form, the CDR3 reads TGCACCAGCAGCTTGGCCGGGACTAGCGTCCAAGAGACCCAGTACTTC. The V and J genes are TRBV5-1 and TRBJ2-5, with 10 positions matching TRBD2. The CDR3 covers 16 residues. Germline CDR1 and CDR2: SGHRS and YFSETQ.

This chain joins TRBV7-8 and TRBJ2-1; 11 bases line up with TRBD1. This CDR3 is built from 14 residues. J lost 7 bases, V lost 8 bases, and 7 bases had no gene match. CDR1 is SGHVS and CDR2 is FQNEAQ in the germline V gene. The CDR3: CASLPGTGGNEQFF. In DNA, the CDR3 is TGTGCCAGCCTTCCAGGGACAGGGGGAAATGAGCAGTTCTTC.

This clone was seen a handful of times. V usage is TRBV11-2 and J usage is TRBJ2-1; the D gene is possibly TRBD2 (6 bases). The CDR3 covers 15 residues. Deletions cut 4 bases from V and 0 bases from J, with 10 bases between. The V gene's germline CDR1 is SGHAT and CDR2 FQNNGV. Written as DNA, the CDR3 is TGTGCCAGCAGCTCACTAGCTTACTCCTACAATGAGCAGTTCTTC. Residues: CASSSLAYSYNEQFF.

The rearrangement joins TRBV28 to TRBJ2-1; D gene unclear. The CDR3 extends over 15 amino acids. V lost 3 bases to trimming and J lost 0 bases, with 9 bases between them. Germline CDR1 and CDR2: MDHEN and SYDVKM. CDR3 coding DNA: TGTGCCAGCAGTTTCCTCATTGACTCCTACAATGAGCAGTTCTTC. Translated: CASSFLIDSYNEQFF.

The chain combines TRBV6-5 with TRBJ1-3, with D uncertain. Germline CDR1 MNHEY, CDR2 SVGAGI. Trimming removed 6 bases from V and 6 bases from J, with 18 bases in between. The CDR3 runs to 15 residues. CDR3 nucleotides: TGTGCCAGCAGCGCAATCCGGAAGGGTGAAAACACCATATATTTT. Its protein product is CASSAIRKGENTIYF.

J is TRBJ1-1 and V is TRBV5-8; TRBD1 matches 8 bases. J was trimmed by 7 bases and V by 5 bases; bases with no gene match: 4. This CDR3 comprises 12 residues. Germline lookup yields CDR1 SGHTS and CDR2 YDEGEE. Here the CDR3 reads CASRRTGGEAFF. The CDR3 region has the DNA TGTGCCAGCAGACGTACAGGGGGTGAAGCTTTCTTT.

The V call is TRBV11-3, the J call TRBJ2-1; the D is unclear. CDR1 is SGHNT, CDR2 YENEEA, per germline. The V end lost 5 bases, the J end lost 0 bases, and 14 bases lay between the germline ends. The CDR3 is made up of 16 amino acids. For the CDR3, the DNA is TGTGCCAGCAGCCCGGGCCTAAGAAACTCCTACAATGAGCAGTTCTTC. Encoded protein: CASSPGLRNSYNEQFF. Combining the CDR3 with reference TRBV11-3 and TRBJ2-1 gives the whole variable domain EAGVVQSPRYKIIEKKQPVAFWCNPISGHNTLYWYLQNLGQGPELLIRYENEEAVDDSQLPKDRFSAERLKGVDSTLKIQPAELGDSAVYLCASSPGLRNSYNEQFFGPGTRLTVL.

The chain combines TRBV7-2 with TRBJ2-3; 9 bases are a match to TRBD1. Germline loops: CDR1 SGHTA, CDR2 FQGNSA. The CDR3 consists of 16 residues. V lost 5 bases, J lost 4 bases, and 10 bases stayed unmatched. CDR3 amino acids: CASSAPGTGFPDTQYF. In DNA form, the CDR3 reads TGTGCCAGCAGCGCCCCCGGGACAGGGTTCCCAGATACGCAGTATTTT.

Concerning this clone itself: One end of the junction is discordant with germline, which a read error may explain. This sequence joins TRBV5-1 and TRBJ1-4; no definite D call. The CDR3 consists of 14 residues. Germline V gives CDR1 SGHRS, CDR2 YFSETQ. The CDR3 loop reads CASSFKGFQEKLFF. The CDR3 nucleotides are TGTGCCAGCAGCTTTAAAGGGTTTCAGGAAAAACTGTTTTTT.

V gene TRBV5-6 combines with J gene TRBJ2-7; tentative D call: TRBD2 (6 bases). The CDR3 loop spans 14 amino acids. V lost 1 base and J lost 5, with 13 bases in between. Germline-derived CDR1 and CDR2 are SGHDT and YYEEEE. CDR3 sequence (DNA): TGTGCCAGCAGCTTGACCGGGACTGGGAACGAGCAGTACTTC. It is translated as CASSLTGTGNEQYF.

The chain uses TRBV30 and TRBJ1-5; D gene unclear. Germline-derived CDR1 and CDR2 are GTSNPN and SVGIG (reference sequence). Between the trimmed V and J ends, which lost 0 bases and 1 base, there was a span of 4 bases. This CDR3 contains 13 residues. The CDR3 coding sequence is TGTGCCTGGAGTGTACGGAGCAATCAGCCCCAGCATTTT. Translating it yields CAWSVRSNQPQHF.

This clone was seen once. This sequence joins TRBV11-2 and TRBJ2-3; no firm D call. V shed 3 bases and J shed 1 base, with 8 bases lying between them. The CDR3 is 14 residues long. CDR1 is SGHAT, CDR2 FQNNGV, per germline. The CDR3 coding sequence is TGTGCCAGCAGCTTGAGTAGGGGCACAGATACGCAGTATTTT. Translated, it gives CASSLSRGTDTQYF.